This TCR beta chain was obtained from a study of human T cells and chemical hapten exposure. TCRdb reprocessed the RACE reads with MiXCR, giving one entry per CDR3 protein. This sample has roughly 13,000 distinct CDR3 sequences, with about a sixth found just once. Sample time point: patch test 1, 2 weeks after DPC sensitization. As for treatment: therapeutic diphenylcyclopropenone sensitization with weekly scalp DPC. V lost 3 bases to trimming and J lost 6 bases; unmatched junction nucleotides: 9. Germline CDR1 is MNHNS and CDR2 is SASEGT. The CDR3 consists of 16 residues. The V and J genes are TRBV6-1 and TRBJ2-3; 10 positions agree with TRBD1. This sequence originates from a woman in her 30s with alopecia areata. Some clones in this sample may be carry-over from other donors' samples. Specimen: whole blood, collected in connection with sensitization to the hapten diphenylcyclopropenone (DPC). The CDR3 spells CASSDKGTGARDTQYF. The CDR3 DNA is TGTGCCAGCAGTGATAAGGGGACAGGGGCGAGGGATACGCAGTATTTT.